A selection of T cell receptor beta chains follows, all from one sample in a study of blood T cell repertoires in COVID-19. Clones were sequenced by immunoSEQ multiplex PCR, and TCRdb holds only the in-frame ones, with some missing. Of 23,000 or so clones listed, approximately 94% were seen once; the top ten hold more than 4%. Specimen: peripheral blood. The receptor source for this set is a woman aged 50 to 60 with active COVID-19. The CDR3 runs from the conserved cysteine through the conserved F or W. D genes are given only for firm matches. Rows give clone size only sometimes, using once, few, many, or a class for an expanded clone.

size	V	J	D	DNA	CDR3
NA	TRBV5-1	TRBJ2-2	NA	TGCGCCAGCAGCTACACGCAGGGAAACACCGGGGAGCTGTTTTTT	CASSYTQGNTGELFF
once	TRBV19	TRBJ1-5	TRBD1	TGTGCCAGTAGAGGGACAGGAATCAGCAATCAGCCCCAGCATTTT	CASRGTGISNQPQHF
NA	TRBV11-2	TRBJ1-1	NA	TGTGCCAGCAGCTCCACAGGGCTAATGAACACTGAAGCTTTCTTT	CASSSTGLMNTEAFF
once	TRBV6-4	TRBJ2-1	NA	TGTGCCAGCAGTGAAAAGGCAGGGTCTGGCGATGAGCAGTTCTTC	CASSEKAGSGDEQFF
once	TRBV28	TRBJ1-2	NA	TGTGCCAGCAGTCCGCCAGGAGGGAACTACGGCTATGGCTACACCTTC	CASSPPGGNYGYGYTF
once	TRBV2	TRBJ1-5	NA	TGTGCCAGCAGTGAGGGGAACAGGGACAATCAGCCCCAGCATTTT	CASSEGNRDNQPQHF
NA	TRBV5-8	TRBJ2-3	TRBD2	TGTGCCAGCAGCTTCGGGACTAGCGGGGGGCCCTGGGATACGCAGTATTTT	CASSFGTSGGPWDTQYF
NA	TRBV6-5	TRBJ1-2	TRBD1	TGTGCCAGCAGACCTGACAGGGGAATTGGCTACACCTTC	CASRPDRGIGYTF
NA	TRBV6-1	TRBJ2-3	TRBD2	TGTGCCAGCAGTGAAGGCCTAGCGGGGACAGATACGCAGTATTTT	CASSEGLAGTDTQYF
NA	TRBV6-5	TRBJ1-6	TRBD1	TGTGCCAGCAGTAAATCACCGGGACAGAATTCACCCCTCCACTTT	CASSKSPGQNSPLHF
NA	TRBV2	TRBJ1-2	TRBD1	TGTGCCAGCAGTGACGGGACAGGGCGGGATGGCTACACCTTC	CASSDGTGRDGYTF
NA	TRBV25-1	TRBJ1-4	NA	TGTGCCAGCAGTGCGGGACTGGGGAATGAAAAACTGTTTTTT	CASSAGLGNEKLFF
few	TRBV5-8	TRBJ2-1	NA	TGTGCCAGCAGCTTCTACCGGGAGTGGAGCGGTGAGCAGTTCTTC	CASSFYREWSGEQFF
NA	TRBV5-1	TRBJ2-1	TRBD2	TGCGCCAGCACCTTCACAGCGGGGGGGCCCTATGAGCAGTTCTTC	CASTFTAGGPYEQFF